This T cell receptor (beta chain) is from a study of blood T cell repertoires in COVID-19 (dated by TCRdb to 2018 to 2020). Concerning the study at large: The collaborator samples originated in the United States, Italy and Spain and spanned the acute and convalescent phases of COVID-19. The repertoires were released in a freely available public database intended as a resource for research on the immune response to SARS-CoV-2. Where HLA class I and class II types were available, the types were taken from metadata supplied by the sample provider, not from assay-based typing. A de-identified subject ID, COVID-19 status, age in years and sex were almost always included in the sample metadata. The prospective study material was composed of cDNA or gDNA derived from T cells, B-cell-depleted T cells, or PBMCs. The samples were drawn from two sources: the first 160 participants of the ongoing ImmuneRACE study, and 1,200 or so subjects contributed by 6 global collaborators. Subjects who had been exposed to COVID-19, were actively infected with it, or had recovered from it provided the deeply sampled blood TCRbeta repertoires that made up the dataset. What the authors observed across the whole study: The amount of clinical and demographic metadata varied by source and participant and was provided uncurated.

Its CDR3 holds 16 amino acids, cysteine through phenylalanine. The kept DNA is CDR3 alone, 48 bases in frame from the first base. A distance of 23 bases separates the germline ends of V and J, which lose 3 bases and 6 bases respectively. From the germline V gene (reference sequence), CDR1 is DFQATT and CDR2 is SNEGSKA. As for this clone: No cognate antigen has been identified for it. There are no base qualities to consult, and no much larger clone falls within one base.

Each collaborating institution followed its own protocols to collect whole blood in K2EDTA tubes. For TCRbeta analysis, collaborators shipped samples as frozen whole blood, isolated PBMCs, or DNA extracted from either of those sample types. TCRbeta CDR3 regions were amplified from genomic DNA using the immunoSEQ Assay, a bias-controlled multiplex PCR. As for the authors' bioinformatics: Nucleated cell counts per sample were estimated from amplification of reference gene primers within the assay. To quantify the absolute abundance of each unique TCRbeta CDR3 rearrangement, sequence reads were collapsed and filtered. For each sample, productive Simpson clonality was calculated as the square root of Simpson's diversity index over productive rearrangements. In TCRdb, the immuneACCESS table is reduced to in-frame sequences with V and J assigned. These tables do not hold every clone; where another copy was compared, an unresolved V gene accounts for under half, and the others remain unexplained. The DNA gave D and trimming, while V, J and clone size come from that table. The sample table contains some 160,000 clones; only one count was recorded for 78% of them. The top ten constitute roughly 14% of the sample.

The chain couples TRBV20-1 to TRBJ1-2; the D gene is possibly TRBD1, with 6 bases matching. The specimen was peripheral blood. The receptor's source is a woman at least 80 years old with acute or convalescent COVID-19. The CDR3: CSASKESTGSIDGYTF. The sequenced DNA: TGCAGTGCTAGTAAAGAGAGCACAGGGAGCATTGATGGCTACACCTTC.